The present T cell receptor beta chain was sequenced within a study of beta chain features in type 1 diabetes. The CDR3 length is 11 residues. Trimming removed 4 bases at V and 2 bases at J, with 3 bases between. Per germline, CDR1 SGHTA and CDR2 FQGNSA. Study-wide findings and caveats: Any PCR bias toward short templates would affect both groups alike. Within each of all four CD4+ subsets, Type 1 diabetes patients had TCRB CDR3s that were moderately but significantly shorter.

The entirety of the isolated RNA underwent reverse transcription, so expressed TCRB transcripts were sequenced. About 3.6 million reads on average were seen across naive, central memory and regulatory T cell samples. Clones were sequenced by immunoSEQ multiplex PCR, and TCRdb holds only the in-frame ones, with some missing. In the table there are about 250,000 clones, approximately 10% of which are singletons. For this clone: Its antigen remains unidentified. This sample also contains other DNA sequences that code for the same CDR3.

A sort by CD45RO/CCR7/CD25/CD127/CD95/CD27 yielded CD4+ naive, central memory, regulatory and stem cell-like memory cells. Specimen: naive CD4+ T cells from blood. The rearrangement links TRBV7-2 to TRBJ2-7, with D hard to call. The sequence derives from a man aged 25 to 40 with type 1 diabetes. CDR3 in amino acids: CASSSAYEQYF. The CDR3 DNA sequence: TGTGCCAGCAGCTCCGCCTACGAGCAGTACTTC. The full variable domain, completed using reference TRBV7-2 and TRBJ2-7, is GAGVSQSPSNKVTEKGKDVELRCDPISGHTALYWYRQSLGQGLEFLIYFQGNSAPDKSGLPSDRFSAERTGGSVSTLTIQRTQQEDSAVYLCASSSAYEQYFGPGTRLTVT.